This TCR beta chain derives from a study of post-analysis software for immune sequencing data. Study at large: Recorded disease courses covered relapsing-remitting, secondary progressive and progressive-relapsing multiple sclerosis. Some patients had no subtype annotation.

Each TCR beta cDNA library carried unique molecular identifiers. TCRdb re-analysed the PCR reads in MiXCR, keeping a single row per CDR3 protein. The sample has 700,000 to 800,000 distinct CDR3 sequences, 25% to 30% seen once; the top ten hold more than 0.45%. As regards this clonotype: One end of the junction fails to match germline, which may point to a read error.

The sequenced sample was blood. This clonotype was obtained from a girl between 10 and 17 years old with multiple sclerosis.

CDR3 in DNA: TGCGCCAACAGCCCGGGACTAGCGGGAGTAGGGGAGCAGTACTTC. Translating gives CANSPGLAGVGEQYF. J is TRBJ2-5 and V is TRBV5-1; 14 nucleotides line up with TRBD2. The CDR3 runs 15 residues. The V gene's germline CDR1 is SGHRS and CDR2 YFSETQ.